These 4 T cell receptor beta chains share one sample of origin, sequenced in a study of immune cell composition in non-small cell lung cancer. The repertoire was sequenced with immunoSEQ multiplex PCR; TCRdb's copy has only in-frame clones and lacks some. The sample comprises about 5,100 clones, 70% to 90% of which are singletons, and approximately 8.9% rests with the top ten. Sequencing input: lung tumor tissue. Receptors were obtained from a human donor with non-small cell lung cancer.

This clone was counted a few times. The J gene is TRBJ2-7, the V gene TRBV28; 10 bases agree with TRBD1. This CDR3 is 17 amino acids long. J lost 4 bases, V lost 4 bases, and 13 bases had no gene match. CDR1 and CDR2 from the germline V gene are MDHEN and SYDVKM. CDR3 amino acids: CASSSPGLTGGSYEQYF. The CDR3 DNA reads TGTGCCAGCAGTTCCCCTGGCCTGACAGGGGGCTCGTACGAGCAGTACTTC. The full variable domain, rest sourced from reference TRBV28 and TRBJ2-7, is DVKVTQSSRYLVKRTGEKVFLECVQDMDHENMFWYRQDPGLGLRLIYFSYDVKMKEKGDIPEGYSVSREKKERFSLILESASTNQTSMYLCASSSPGLTGGSYEQYFGPGTRLTVT.

The genes are TRBV21-1 and TRBJ1-2; the table's D call, TRBD1, has no DNA check behind it. TRBV21-1 is recorded as a pseudogene. The length of the CDR3 is 20 residues. CDR3 sequence: CASSKGKSGQGASPLYGYTF. The CDR3 DNA sequence: TGTGCCAGCAGCAAAGGAAAATCGGGACAGGGGGCCTCCCCCCTCTATGGCTACACCTTC.

The chain carries TRBV7-9 and TRBJ2-3; 13 nucleotides match TRBD2. The CDR3 has 17 residues. V was pared by 5 bases and J by 6 bases, with 11 bases of the junction left unmatched. CDR1 is SEHNR and CDR2 is FQNEAQ in the germline V gene (reference sequence). Here the CDR3 DNA reads TGTGCCAGCAGCCCTCGGACTAGCGGGAGTGGGTCGGATACGCAGTATTTT. It translates to CASSPRTSGSGSDTQYF. Complete variable domain (other parts from reference TRBV7-9 and TRBJ2-3): DTGVSQNPRHKITKRGQNVTFRCDPISEHNRLYWYRQTLGQGPEFLTYFQNEAQLEKSRLLSDRFSAERPKGSFSTLEIQRTEQGDSAMYLCASSPRTSGSGSDTQYFGPGTRLTVL.

The chain is built from TRBV10-3 and TRBJ2-7; D is perhaps TRBD1 (6 bases). This CDR3 comprises 13 residues. Per the germline V gene, CDR1 is ENHRY and CDR2 is SYGVKD. The germline V and J ends were trimmed by 4 bases and 5 bases, with 12 bases remaining between them. DNA for the CDR3: TGTGCCATCAGTGTAGTCAGGGGCGACGAGCAGTACTTC. Its protein is CAISVVRGDEQYF.